Following are 28 T cell receptor beta chains from one sample sequenced in a study of blood T cell repertoires in COVID-19 (dated by TCRdb to 2019 to 2021). The library was built by means of the immunoSEQ multiplex PCR assay. The immuneACCESS repertoire file appears here via TCRdb, limited to in-frame rearrangements. These files lack a portion of the clones; in checked studies, under half of the deficit traces to unresolved V genes, and the cause of the others is not known. In all, the sample holds tens of thousands of clones, and roughly 87% of those were seen once. The top ten clones comprise about 9.4% of the sample. The sequenced sample consisted of peripheral blood. The receptors come from a human donor in a cohort sampled during active COVID-19.

The chain uses TRBV11-2 and TRBJ2-4, with 10 bases lining up with TRBD1. Looked up from germline, CDR1 is SGHAT and CDR2 is FQNNGV. Trimming cost V 5 bases and J 15 bases; bases outside gene matches: 7. The CDR3 extends over 12 amino acids. The CDR3 loop reads CASSTRTGGRYF. The CDR3 region has the DNA TGTGCCAGCAGCACACGGACAGGGGGTCGGTACTTC. The full variable domain, in which reference TRBV11-2 and TRBJ2-4 provide the parts outside the CDR3, is EAGVAQSPRYKIIEKRQSVAFWCNPISGHATLYWYQQILGQGPKLLIQFQNNGVVDDSQLPKDRFSAERLKGVDSTLKIQPAKLEDSAVYLCASSTRTGGRYFGAGTRLSVL.

As to this clone: One end of the junction is discordant with germline, which a read error may explain. This chain links TRBV28 with TRBJ2-5, with D uncertain. Germline loops: CDR1 MDHEN, CDR2 SYDVKM. The length of the CDR3 is 12 residues. The CDR3 DNA reads TGTGCCAGCACCTCAACCCCCCTTCAGCAGGACTTC. Translating it yields CASTSTPLQQDF.

The chain uses TRBV27 and TRBJ1-1, with D perhaps TRBD1 (6 bases). There are 15 residues in the CDR3. The V and J ends lost 8 bases and 0 bases respectively, with 16 bases between them. Germline-derived CDR1 and CDR2 are MNHEY and SMNVEV (reference sequence). In DNA, the CDR3 is TGTGCCAGCTCGAGGGATGACAGGTTGAACACTGAAGCTTTCTTT. Translation gives CASSRDDRLNTEAFF.

The chain couples TRBV6-2 or TRBV6-3 to TRBJ2-1; D unresolved. Per germline, CDR1 MNHEY and CDR2 SVGEGT. V lost 6 bases to trimming and J lost 8 bases, with 29 bases between them. The CDR3 spans 18 residues. CDR3 nucleotides: TGTGCCAGCAGCATATTCCCAGTGACTCGCGAGATCCTCCATGAGCAGTTCTTC. Encoded protein: CASSIFPVTREILHEQFF.

This chain links TRBV7-2 with TRBJ1-1, with TRBD1 matching 8 bases. The CDR3 runs to 15 residues. The trim removed 2 bases at V and 2 bases at J, leaving 4 bases unmatched. Germline assignment: CDR1 SGHTA and CDR2 FQGNSA. In DNA, the CDR3 is TGTGCCAGCAGCTTATGGGGACAGGCAAACACTGAAGCTTTCTTT. It encodes CASSLWGQANTEAFF.

The rearrangement joins TRBV6-1 to TRBJ1-6, with no clear D. This CDR3 is built from 14 residues. Trimming stripped 1 base from V and 7 bases from J, with 8 bases between. Germline lookup yields CDR1 MNHNS and CDR2 SASEGT. DNA of the CDR3: TGTGCCAGCAGTGAAGGAGGAGCGAATTCACCCCTCCACTTT. Its protein product is CASSEGGANSPLHF.

The chain recombines TRBV19 with TRBJ2-5; the D gene is possibly TRBD2 (6 bases). This CDR3 has 14 amino acids. CDR1 LNHDA and CDR2 SQIVND come from the germline V gene (reference sequence). Trimming took 4 bases from V and 0 from J, leaving 9 bases between them. The CDR3 reads CASSTRGYQETQYF. Written as DNA, the CDR3 is TGTGCCAGTAGTACCCGGGGGTACCAAGAGACCCAGTACTTC.

The V gene is TRBV7-2, the J gene TRBJ1-6, with D uncertain. The germline gives CDR1 SGHTA, CDR2 FQGNSA. This CDR3 contains 16 residues. Deletions cut 7 bases from V and 7 bases from J, with 20 bases between. The CDR3 DNA is TGTGCCAGCACCCCCGGCGAGGCGCATGGGAATTCACCCCTCCACTTT. Its translation: CASTPGEAHGNSPLHF.

J is TRBJ2-3 and V is TRBV18; TRBD2 is a possible D gene (6 bases). The germline gives CDR1 KGHSH, CDR2 LQKENI. The CDR3 is made up of 15 amino acids. V gave up 2 bases and J gave up 3 bases, with 12 bases separating them. The CDR3 bases are TGTGCCAGCTCACCAGGAGGGGCCGGGACAGATACGCAGTATTTT. The encoded protein is CASSPGGAGTDTQYF.

This clone was detected once. This sequence joins TRBV5-1 and TRBJ2-5; TRBD2 might be the D (7 bases). Trimming stripped 4 bases from V and 1 base from J, with 11 bases between. Germline V lookup: CDR1 SGHRS, CDR2 YFSETQ. The CDR3 length is 14 residues. DNA of the CDR3: TGCGCCAGCAGCGGGGGGGCGATCCAAGAGACCCAGTACTTC. Residues: CASSGGAIQETQYF.

V gene TRBV19 combines with J gene TRBJ2-7; TRBD1 agrees at 8 bases. Losses at the gene ends were 6 bases for V and 0 bases for J; bases not matched to a gene: 4. There are 14 residues in the CDR3. Germline loops: CDR1 LNHDA, CDR2 SQIVND (reference sequence). The CDR3 coding sequence is TGTGCCAGTAGCCGACAGGGGATCTCCTACGAGCAGTACTTC. Amino acids: CASSRQGISYEQYF.

The chain carries TRBV14 and TRBJ2-3, with 7 nucleotides matching TRBD2. This CDR3 spans 15 amino acids. The V gene end was trimmed by 6 bases and the J gene end by 2 bases; junction bases not matched to a gene: 8. Germline V gene lookup returns CDR1 SGHDN and CDR2 FVKESK. The CDR3 loop reads CASRPGLPYTDTQYF. The CDR3 region has the DNA TGTGCCAGCAGACCGGGACTACCGTACACAGATACGCAGTATTTT.

The V gene is TRBV27, the J gene TRBJ2-6; weak D call: TRBD1 (5 bases). The CDR3 has 15 residues. V gave up 8 bases and J gave up 5 bases, with 16 bases separating them. The germline CDR1 and CDR2 sequences are MNHEY and SMNVEV (reference sequence). CDR3 sequence reads: CASSGAEPRANVLTF. CDR3 sequence (DNA): TGTGCCAGCTCTGGGGCCGAACCGAGGGCCAACGTCCTGACTTTC.

V usage is TRBV6-5 and J usage is TRBJ1-4, with D maybe TRBD1 (6 bases). Trimming left V 5 bases short and J 0 bases short, with 10 bases between. Per germline, CDR1 MNHEY and CDR2 SVGAGI. CDR3 length: 15 residues. The DNA of the CDR3 is TGTGCCAGCAGTAGGGAGGGGGCAACTAATGAAAAACTGTTTTTT. Translating it yields CASSREGATNEKLFF.

The chain employs TRBV6-5 and TRBJ1-1; possible D gene TRBD1, 6 bases. The CDR3 sequence is 12 residues long. Trimming stripped 3 bases from V and 10 bases from J, with 12 bases between. Germline V gives CDR1 MNHEY, CDR2 SVGAGI. The CDR3 nucleotides are TGTGCCAGCAGTTATAGGGGGATGGTAGCTTTCTTT. Its protein is CASSYRGMVAFF.

The chain recombines TRBV5-4 with TRBJ1-3, with D possibly matching TRBD1 (5 bases). The CDR3 runs to 16 residues. V lost 2 bases and J lost 0, with 12 bases in between. CDR1 is SGHNT and CDR2 is YYREEE in the germline V gene (reference sequence). The CDR3 nucleotides read TGTGCCAGCAGCTTCGTCTCGGGGGACTCTGGAAACACCATATATTTT. This codes for CASSFVSGDSGNTIYF.

V is TRBV12-3 or TRBV12-4 and J is TRBJ2-3, with D perhaps TRBD2 (5 bases). The CDR3 runs 13 residues. V gave up 1 base and J gave up 7 bases, with 9 bases separating them. CDR3 in DNA: TGTGCCAGCAGTTTAGGTGGCGGGTATACGCAGTATTTT. It specifies CASSLGGGYTQYF.

The chain carries TRBV29-1 and TRBJ2-7, with 9 nucleotides matching TRBD1. Germline values: CDR1 SQVTM, CDR2 ANQGSEA. With 4 bases clipped from V and 4 bases from J, the junction kept 11 bases outside the gene matches. This CDR3 region has 15 residues. This CDR3 is CSVGGQGLGSYEQYF. The CDR3 region has the DNA TGCAGCGTTGGGGGACAGGGCTTAGGATCATACGAGCAGTACTTC.

J is TRBJ2-3 and V is TRBV5-8; 10 bases align to TRBD2. Germline lookup yields CDR1 SGHTS and CDR2 YDEGEE. Trimming removed 3 bases from V and 3 bases from J; junction bases left unmatched: 13. The CDR3 has 18 amino acids. CDR3 protein: CASSSGLALRLGTDTQYF. The CDR3 coding sequence is TGTGCCAGCAGCTCGGGACTAGCGCTTAGATTAGGAACAGATACGCAGTATTTT.

The chain has TRBV18 and TRBJ1-1; 7 bases agree with TRBD1. V dropped 6 bases and J dropped 5; count of bases not matched to a gene: 6. The CDR3 spans 13 residues. Per germline, CDR1 KGHSH and CDR2 LQKENI. The CDR3 reads CASSTQGETEAFF. The CDR3 region has the DNA TGTGCCAGCTCGACCCAGGGGGAGACTGAAGCTTTCTTT.

The CDR3 bases are TGTGCCAGCAGTCACCTTGGCAGGGCAGGGTCGGAAGAGCAGTACTTC. It specifies CASSHLGRAGSEEQYF. The rearrangement uses TRBV14 and TRBJ2-7; TRBD1 might be the D (5 bases). Germline CDR1 and CDR2: SGHDN and FVKESK. V was cut by 6 bases and J by 7 bases, with 25 bases left in between. This CDR3 spans 16 amino acids.

The chain links TRBV6-5 to TRBJ1-4, with 10 bases fitting TRBD1. From germline, CDR1 is MNHEY and CDR2 SVGAGI. The CDR3 extends over 16 amino acids. V gave up 2 bases and J gave up 3 bases; unmatched junction bases: 3. The CDR3 loop is CASSYGGTGANEKLFF. For the CDR3, the DNA is TGTGCCAGCAGTTACGGCGGGACAGGGGCTAATGAAAAACTGTTTTTT.

The V call is TRBV5-1, the J call TRBJ2-7; TRBD2 aligns across 10 bases. The germline CDR1 and CDR2 sequences are SGHRS and YFSETQ. After removal of 1 base from V and 7 bases from J, the junction contained 11 bases not matched to a gene. This CDR3 is 16 amino acids long. For the CDR3, the DNA is TGCGCCAGCAGCTTGTGGGCTAGCGGGAGTTCGAAAGAGCAGTACTTC. This gives the protein CASSLWASGSSKEQYF.

CDR3 region: CAWNIGRGTTDTQYF. CDR3 bases: TGTGCCTGGAACATAGGGCGGGGGACCACAGATACGCAGTATTTT. The chain uses TRBV30 and TRBJ2-3; TRBD2 aligns across 7 bases. Germline CDR1 is GTSNPN and CDR2 is SVGIG (reference sequence). Trimming removed 4 bases from V and 2 bases from J; junction bases left unmatched: 9. CDR3 size: 15 residues.

The chain uses TRBV2 and TRBJ2-5; 10 bases map to TRBD1. The CDR3 covers 13 residues. Per germline, CDR1 SNHLY and CDR2 FYNNEI. Trimming took 5 bases from V and 5 from J; bases not matched to a gene: 2. The CDR3 reads CASSLGQGETQYF. The CDR3, as DNA: TGTGCCAGCAGTCTGGGACAGGGGGAGACCCAGTACTTC.

The V call is TRBV5-1, the J call TRBJ1-2, with D possibly matching TRBD1 (5 bases). The CDR3 is 13 residues long. The V gene's germline CDR1 is SGHRS and CDR2 YFSETQ. Trimming cost V 2 bases and J 3 bases, with 8 bases left between them. The chain's CDR3 is CASSFDSDYGYTF. CDR3 coding DNA: TGCGCCAGCAGCTTCGACAGCGACTATGGCTACACCTTC.

This clone was found once. This chain joins TRBV5-1 and TRBJ1-4; D perhaps matches TRBD1 (6 bases). The CDR3 runs 14 residues. CDR1 and CDR2 from the germline V gene are SGHRS and YFSETQ. V was pared by 4 bases and J by 8 bases, with 15 bases between. This chain's CDR3 is CASSEGGRREKLFF. The CDR3 nucleotides are TGCGCCAGCAGCGAGGGGGGGCGGCGGGAAAAACTGTTTTTT.

The rearrangement links TRBV11-2 to TRBJ1-2; D possibly corresponds to TRBD1 (6 bases). V shed 4 bases and J shed 3 bases, with 18 bases lying between them. This CDR3 has 16 residues. CDR1 and CDR2 from the germline V gene are SGHAT and FQNNGV. This CDR3 reads CASSSVRGARDYGYTF. The CDR3, as DNA: TGTGCCAGCAGCTCAGTACGGGGGGCCCGCGACTATGGCTACACCTTC.